These 6 T cell receptor beta chains originate from one sample sequenced in a study of T cells after yellow fever vaccination. TCRdb re-derived calls from the 5' RACE reads in MiXCR, one entry per CDR3 protein. The sample includes about 170,000 distinct CDR3 sequences, approximately 6.2% of them seen just once. The starting material was CD4+ T cells sorted from PBMCs, obtained on the day of the first yellow fever vaccination. The receptors originated from a man between 18 and 29 years old who received the YFV17D yellow fever vaccine.

This clonotype has just a few counts. The rearrangement links TRBV28 to TRBJ2-7, with D possibly being TRBD2 (5 bases). Trimming left V 6 bases short and J 2 bases short, with 20 bases between. The CDR3 loop spans 16 amino acids. Germline V CDR1 and CDR2: MDHEN, SYDVKM. The CDR3: CASSPPVSDGAYEQYV. The CDR3 DNA reads as TGTGCCAGCAGCCCCCCGGTGAGCGACGGGGCCTACGAGCAGTACGTC.

This clonotype showed up many times. V is TRBV15 and J is TRBJ2-2, with a weak D call TRBD1 (6 bases). The CDR3 has 14 amino acids. V was pared by 9 bases and J by 5 bases, with 16 bases between. CDR1 and CDR2 (germline): LNHNV, YYDKDF (reference sequence). Here the CDR3 DNA reads TGTGCCACGCAGAGAACAGGGCGTACCGGGGAGCTGTTTTTT. Translation: CATQRTGRTGELFF. The whole variable domain, filled in from reference TRBV15 and TRBJ2-2, reads DAMVIQNPRYQVTQFGKPVTLSCSQTLNHNVMYWYQQKSSQAPKLLFHYYDKDFNNEADTPDNFQSRRPNTSFCFLDIRSPGLGDTAMYLCATQRTGRTGELFFGEGSRLTVL.

This clonotype was observed at least ten times. V gene TRBV10-3 combines with J gene TRBJ2-1; D gene uncertain. From germline, CDR1 is ENHRY and CDR2 SYGVKD. The CDR3 is 14 residues long. V lost 10 bases, J lost 4 bases, and 17 bases lay in between. CDR3 protein: CATVYSSIYNEQFF. CDR3 DNA: TGTGCCACCGTCTATTCGTCCATTTACAATGAGCAGTTCTTC.

With respect to this clonotype: Possible read error: a much larger clone is one base away. The gene calls are TRBV7-8 and TRBJ2-2; D is ambiguous. Germline V CDR1 and CDR2: SGHVS, FQNEAQ. Between the trimmed V and J ends, which lost 8 bases and 6 bases, there was a span of 16 bases. The length of the CDR3 is 14 residues. The CDR3 loop is CASLGLKRPGELFF. CDR3 sequence (DNA): TGTGCCAGCTTGGGTCTTAAGCGACCCGGGGAGCTGTTTTTT.

This clonotype was observed at least ten times. The rearrangement joins TRBV12-3 or TRBV12-4 to TRBJ2-1; 12 bases agree with TRBD2. CDR3 length equals 15 residues. Germline trimming cut 4 bases from V and 5 bases from J; bases unmatched to any gene: 3. The CDR3 protein is CASSWTSGVNNEQFF. DNA for the CDR3: TGTGCCAGCAGTTGGACTAGCGGGGTTAACAATGAGCAGTTCTTC.

This clonotype was counted many times. J is TRBJ1-5 and V is TRBV4-1, with D perhaps matching TRBD1 (5 bases). The germline gives CDR1 MGHRA, CDR2 YSYEKL. Trimming removed 4 bases at V and 0 bases at J, with 7 bases between. The length of the CDR3 is 14 residues. CDR3 nucleotides: TGCGCCAGCAGCCTGACAGATAGCAATCAGCCCCAGCATTTT. Translating gives CASSLTDSNQPQHF.